This T cell receptor (beta chain) emerged from a study of T cell responses to AZD1222 COVID-19 vaccine (dated by TCRdb to 2020 to 2023). A note on the overall study: TCR sequencing was performed for about 250 trial participants, of whom about 210 were given two doses of AZD1222 and some 26 were given two doses of MenACWY control vaccine. Trial participants were enrolled into age subgroups of 18-55, 56-69 and 70-plus years, which contained about 150, 27 and 61 TCR-sequenced participants, respectively. What the authors observed across the whole study: Vaccine-associated CD4 TCRs spanned the whole spike protein, with dominant responses in regions 160-218 and 743-854. Conclusions about previously exposed vaccinees were limited because only five to seven AZD1222 recipients were SARS-CoV-2 seropositive at baseline. In the small 56-69-year group, the increase in depth fell short of significance, most likely because of low power. After two AZD1222 doses, spike-specific TCR breadth and depth were significantly higher than at day 0 and than in MenACWY recipients. Participants were mostly white British and included more females than males, and it was suggested by the authors that clonal diversity may have been underestimated. Reportedly, almost half of the unique spike-specific TCRs recognized epitopes lying outside the regions that are mutated in the B.1.351 and B.1.1.7 variants. Because no day 14 peak-response samples were available, repertoires were characterized only after the peak T cell response.

Measured from the cysteine to the phenylalanine, the CDR3 is 12 residues long. Of the read, only the CDR3 DNA is kept; its 36 bases are in frame from base 1. V is cut by 4 bases and J by 10 bases, and the space between the germline ends is 13 bases. On this clone itself: Its antigen specificity is not known. The record has no base qualities; no much larger clone is one base away.

The CDR3 regions of human TCRbeta chains were analyzed by immunosequencing. In the source study's methods: TCRs in the repertoires were compared against a reference library of SARS-CoV-2-specific TCRs that had been generated with the MIRA antigen-specificity platform. Breadth was defined as the fraction of unique TCRs that were SARS-CoV-2-associated, and depth was defined as the fraction of total T cells that were SARS-CoV-2-associated. Using the MIRA data, each spike-specific TCR was mapped to the spike region that the TCR reacts to and placed in a CD4 or CD8 class. Log10-transformed breadth and depth values were compared by one-way ANOVA with Sidak's multiple comparisons tests. What TCRdb holds here is the immuneACCESS table cut down to in-frame rearrangements. Part of the clones is not present; checked against another copy, under half of the missing clones reflect an unresolved V gene, and the others are unexplained. Clonal size and the V and J genes are those of that table, whereas D and trimming came from the DNA. This sample holds about 120,000 clones; 92% were observed only once. The leading ten clones occupy roughly 7.9% of the sample.

The time point label here, explained by the study, means: about 28 days (+/-7) after the second vaccine dose. Because spike-specific TCR depth and breadth did not differ between the two schedules, AZD1222 recipients who got a second dose at roughly 4 weeks were pooled with those who got a second dose at roughly 12 weeks. Samples from vaccinated people were obtained from the UK trials COV001 and COV002, which included a single-blind randomized controlled phase 2/3 trial of AZD1222 (ChAdOx1 nCoV-19) in healthy adults. For TCRbeta chain sequencing, PBMC samples from trial participants were taken at day 0 and at day 28 after the second dose.

The sequence came from an adult who received the AZD1222 COVID-19 vaccine. Rearrangement joined TRBV12-3 or TRBV12-4 to TRBJ1-1; the D region possibly corresponds to TRBD1 (6 bases align). The sample was peripheral blood, taken 28 days after the second AZD1222 dose. The CDR3 has the sequence CASSYGTPVAFF. The nucleotide sequence reads TGTGCCAGCAGTTACGGGACACCGGTAGCTTTCTTT.